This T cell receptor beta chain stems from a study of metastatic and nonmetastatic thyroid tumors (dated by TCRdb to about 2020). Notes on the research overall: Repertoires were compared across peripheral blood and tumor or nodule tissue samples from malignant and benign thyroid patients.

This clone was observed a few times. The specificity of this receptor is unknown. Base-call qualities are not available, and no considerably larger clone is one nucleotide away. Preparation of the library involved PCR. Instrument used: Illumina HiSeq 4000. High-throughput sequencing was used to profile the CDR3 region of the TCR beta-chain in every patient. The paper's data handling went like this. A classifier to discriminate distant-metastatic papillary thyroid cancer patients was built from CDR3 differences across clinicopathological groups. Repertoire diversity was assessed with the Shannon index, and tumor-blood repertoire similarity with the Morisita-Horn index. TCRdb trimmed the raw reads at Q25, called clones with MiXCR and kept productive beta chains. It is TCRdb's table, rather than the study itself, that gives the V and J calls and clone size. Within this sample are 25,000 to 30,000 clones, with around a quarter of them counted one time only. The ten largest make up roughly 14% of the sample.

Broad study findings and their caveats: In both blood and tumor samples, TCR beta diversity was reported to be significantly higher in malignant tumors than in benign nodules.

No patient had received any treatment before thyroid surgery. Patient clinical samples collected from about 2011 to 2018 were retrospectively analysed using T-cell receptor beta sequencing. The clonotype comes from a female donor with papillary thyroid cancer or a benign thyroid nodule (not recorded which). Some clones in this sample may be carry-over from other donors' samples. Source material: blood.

Read as DNA, the sequence is TGTGCCAGCAGTTTAGAGGGGCTTTCGACTGAAGCTTTCTTT. Its translation is CASSLEGLSTEAFF. The sequence is built from TRBV27 and TRBJ1-1; D gene: possibly TRBD1, on 5 matching bases. The germline V gene (reference sequence) yields MNHEY for CDR1 and SMNVEV for CDR2. From the cysteine up to the phenylalanine, the CDR3 has a length of 14 residues. Only CDR3 DNA is held: 42 bases, read in frame from base 1. V is pared back by 2 bases and J by 5 bases, with 12 bases lying between the germline termini.